These 19 T cell receptor beta chains originate from one sample sequenced in a study of identical twins. In TCRdb, the 5' RACE reads were re-called with MiXCR into one record per CDR3 protein. The data show approximately 690,000 distinct CDR3 sequences, around 6.1% seen once. The sequenced material came from naive T cells sorted from blood. Receptors originate from a man between 18 and 35 years old in good health.

This clonotype was observed at least ten times. J is TRBJ2-7 and V is TRBV6-5; 7 bases line up with TRBD1. This CDR3 is built from 16 residues. Germline CDR1 MNHEY, CDR2 SVGAGI. V gave up 4 bases and J gave up 0 bases; unmatched junction bases: 9. CDR3 in DNA: TGTGCCAGCAGTTTCGGACTGACAGGGAACTCCTACGAGCAGTACTTC. Protein: CASSFGLTGNSYEQYF.

The CDR3 region has the DNA TGCGCCAGTACGACTAGCGGGAGTGAGACCGGGGAGCTGTTTTTT. As protein: CASTTSGSETGELFF. The J gene is TRBJ2-2, the V gene TRBV5-1, with TRBD2 identical over 12 bases. The germline V gene encodes CDR1 SGHRS and CDR2 YFSETQ. Trimming cost V 8 bases and J 5 bases; bases outside gene matches: 7. The CDR3 loop spans 15 amino acids.

The J gene is TRBJ2-1, the V gene TRBV2; 12 bases fit TRBD2. V shed 8 bases and J 4 bases; nucleotides not matched to a gene: 6. CDR1 and CDR2 (germline): SNHLY, FYNNEI. This CDR3 spans 15 amino acids. The CDR3 bases are TGTGCCAGCGCACCGGGACTAGCGGGTTACAATGAGCAGTTCTTC. Translated, it gives CASAPGLAGYNEQFF. Full variable domain (remainder filled in from reference TRBV2 and TRBJ2-1): EPEVTQTPSHQVTQMGQEVILRCVPISNHLYFYWYRQILGQKVEFLVSFYNNEISEKSEIFDDQFSVERPDGSNFTLKIRSTKLEDSAMYFCASAPGLAGYNEQFFGPGTRLTVL.

In its sample, this clonotype was seen many times. The chain couples TRBV28 to TRBJ1-2; 7 nucleotides align to TRBD1. There are 14 residues in the CDR3. Germline CDR1 and CDR2: MDHEN and SYDVKM. Trimming at V came to 6 bases and at J to 8 bases, leaving 12 bases not matched to a gene. The CDR3 coding sequence is TGTGCCAGCAGCCTTATCGGGTACAGGGGCGGCTACACCTTC. Translation gives CASSLIGYRGGYTF.

The table lists this clonotype with a few counts. V is TRBV5-1 and J is TRBJ2-7; D is unresolved. With 3 bases removed from V and 2 bases from J, the gap between germline ends came to 12 bases. CDR1 SGHRS and CDR2 YFSETQ come from the germline V gene. This CDR3 region has 14 residues. As DNA, the CDR3 is TGCGCCAGCAGCTCTACCTCCTTACCCTACGAGCAGTACTTC. Amino acids: CASSSTSLPYEQYF. Using reference TRBV5-1 and TRBJ2-7 for the parts outside the CDR3, the full variable domain is KAGVTQTPRYLIKTRGQQVTLSCSPISGHRSVSWYQQTPGQGLQFLFEYFSETQRNKGNFPGRFSGRQFSNSRSEMNVSTLELGDSALYLCASSSTSLPYEQYFGPGTRLTVT.

The CDR3 is CASTGQKNYGYTF. CDR3 sequence (DNA): TGTGCCAGCACCGGACAGAAAAACTATGGCTACACCTTC. This sequence joins TRBV6-1 and TRBJ1-2; possibly TRBD1 for D (6 bases). Germline V gives CDR1 MNHNS, CDR2 SASEGT. The CDR3 runs 13 residues. V lost 7 bases and J lost 2, with 11 bases in between.

This clonotype has only a few counts. CDR3 amino acids: CAISESLPGQGMGRTDTQYF. CDR3 DNA sequence: TGTGCCATCAGTGAGTCTCTACCGGGACAGGGAATGGGCCGCACAGATACGCAGTATTTT. The chain recombines TRBV10-3 with TRBJ2-3, with TRBD1 matching over 9 bases. The V gene end was trimmed by 0 bases and the J gene end by 1 base; junction bases not matched to a gene: 14. Germline loops: CDR1 ENHRY, CDR2 SYGVKD. CDR3 length equals 20 residues.

This clonotype has more than one count but fewer than ten. The chain recombines TRBV7-2 with TRBJ2-1; D gene unclear. This CDR3 is built from 14 residues. Germline V gene data show CDR1 as SGHTA and CDR2 as FQGNSA. V was clipped by 4 bases and J by 8 bases, with 15 bases between them. In nucleotides, the CDR3 is TGTGCCAGCAGCTCGAACCCTTTTGGCGATGAGCAGTTCTTC. Protein: CASSSNPFGDEQFF.

In its sample, this clonotype was seen many times. This sequence joins TRBV24-1 and TRBJ2-1, with 10 bases fitting TRBD2. With 4 bases clipped from V and 7 bases from J, the junction kept 6 bases outside the gene matches. Germline CDR1 KGHDR, CDR2 SFDVKD. The CDR3 has 15 amino acids. CDR3 sequence: CATSELAGARNEQFF. The CDR3 bases are TGTGCCACCAGTGAGCTAGCGGGAGCTCGGAATGAGCAGTTCTTC.

CDR3 in amino acids: CASSVPHPIVGDNEQFF. The CDR3 DNA follows: TGTGCCAGCAGCGTTCCGCACCCCATAGTAGGCGACAATGAGCAGTTCTTC. The chain employs TRBV14 and TRBJ2-1; D is unclear. The CDR3 covers 17 residues. The germline gives CDR1 SGHDN, CDR2 FVKESK. V shed 5 bases and J shed 5 bases, with 22 bases lying between them.

There are many counts of this clonotype. This rearrangement joins TRBV6-1 to TRBJ2-1, with 9 nucleotides matching TRBD2. V lost 6 bases, J lost 8 bases, and 11 bases stayed unmatched. Germline V CDR1 and CDR2: MNHNS, SASEGT. The CDR3 is 15 residues long. The CDR3 sequence is CASRPRLAGVDEQFF. The CDR3 region has the DNA TGTGCCAGCAGGCCACGATTAGCGGGGGTTGATGAGCAGTTCTTC.

This clonotype was counted many times. The chain employs TRBV20-1 and TRBJ2-5, with 7 bases identical to TRBD1. The CDR3 is 13 residues long. The trim removed 3 bases at V and 5 bases at J, leaving 6 bases unmatched. Germline V gene lookup returns CDR1 DFQATT and CDR2 SNEGSKA (reference sequence). CDR3 sequence reads: CSARGDSSETQYF. CDR3 nucleotide sequence: TGCAGTGCTAGGGGGGACAGCAGCGAGACCCAGTACTTC.

This clonotype has a count of ten or more. The gene calls are TRBV28 and TRBJ2-3, with TRBD2 identical over 8 bases. CDR1 is MDHEN and CDR2 is SYDVKM in the germline V gene. With 8 bases clipped from V and 6 bases from J, the junction kept 10 bases outside the gene matches. This CDR3 region has 14 residues. CDR3 DNA: TGTGCCAGCGTACTAGCGGAGGCGAGGGATACGCAGTATTTT. Encoded protein: CASVLAEARDTQYF.

This clonotype was seen more than once but under ten times. The rearrangement links TRBV7-2 to TRBJ1-5; D is undetermined. The germline V and J ends were trimmed by 4 bases and 8 bases, with 12 bases remaining between them. The CDR3 totals 13 residues. Germline assignment: CDR1 SGHTA and CDR2 FQGNSA. The CDR3: CASSSNPGEPQHF. CDR3 DNA: TGTGCCAGCAGCTCCAATCCCGGGGAGCCCCAGCATTTT.

This clonotype was seen ten or more times. This chain joins TRBV12-3 or TRBV12-4 and TRBJ2-7; TRBD2 might be the D (5 bases). V dropped 6 bases and J dropped 3 bases, with 12 bases sitting between them. The CDR3 is 13 residues long. CDR3 DNA sequence: TGTGCCAGCAGCTCGACGGGAAGCTACGAGCAGTACTTC. It translates to CASSSTGSYEQYF.

This clonotype was observed many times. The genes are TRBV20-1 and TRBJ1-4; D unresolved. The CDR3 is 12 amino acids. V shed 0 bases and J shed 7 bases, with 6 bases lying between them. Germline V gene lookup returns CDR1 DFQATT and CDR2 SNEGSKA (reference sequence). The CDR3 spells CSARDSAEKLFF. The DNA of the CDR3 is TGCAGTGCTAGAGATTCAGCTGAAAAACTGTTTTTT.

With respect to this clonotype: Given a much more abundant clone one base away, this may be a read error. The chain is built from TRBV11-3 and TRBJ2-5; 8 bases are shared with TRBD1. The CDR3 contains 14 residues. V was pared by 3 bases and J by 3 bases, with 3 bases of the junction left unmatched. CDR1 and CDR2 from the germline V gene are SGHNT and YENEEA. The CDR3 nucleotides are TGTGCCAGCAGCTTCCCGGGACAGGAAGAGACCCAGTACTTC. Translating it yields CASSFPGQEETQYF.

In its sample, this clonotype was seen many times. The chain couples TRBV7-2 to TRBJ2-7; the match to TRBD2 covers 8 bases. Germline CDR1 is SGHTA and CDR2 is FQGNSA. The V gene end was trimmed by 4 bases and the J gene end by 5 bases; junction bases not matched to a gene: 7. This CDR3 spans 14 amino acids. This CDR3 is CASSSNGRAHEQYF. The CDR3 DNA reads as TGTGCCAGCAGCTCCAACGGGAGGGCCCACGAGCAGTACTTC. The whole variable domain, filled in from reference TRBV7-2 and TRBJ2-7, reads GAGVSQSPSNKVTEKGKDVELRCDPISGHTALYWYRQSLGQGLEFLIYFQGNSAPDKSGLPSDRFSAERTGGSVSTLTIQRTQQEDSAVYLCASSSNGRAHEQYFGPGTRLTVT.

This chain connects TRBV5-4 to TRBJ2-4; TRBD2 matches at 11 bases. The germline V gene encodes CDR1 SGHNT and CDR2 YYREEE (reference sequence). The junction had 20 bases not matched to a gene; V was cut back by 0 bases and J by 0 bases. The CDR3 is made up of 23 amino acids. The chain's CDR3 is CASSLVPGLAEGPSPKAKNIQYF. DNA for the CDR3: TGTGCCAGCAGCTTGGTGCCGGGACTAGCGGAGGGTCCCTCTCCCAAAGCCAAAAACATTCAGTACTTC.